Presented here are 5 T cell receptor beta chains from one specimen sequenced in a study of cytomegalovirus exposure and HLA in healthy donors (dated by TCRdb to the late 2010s). The library came from the immunoSEQ multiplex PCR assay. For the multiplex PCR, a mixture combining 60 forward primers for TCR Vbeta segments and 13 reverse primers for TCR Jbeta segments was used. TCRdb limited this immuneACCESS table to in-frame rearrangements with V and J called. A share of clones is missing; checked studies link under half to unresolved V genes, and the rest is unexplained. This sample lists over 50,000 clones; approximately 88% were detected once. The ten largest clonotypes hold approximately 1.5% of the sample. The sample consisted of PBMCs. These receptors were collected from a man aged 25 to 40 in good health and CMV-seropositive.

The chain has TRBV19 and TRBJ1-1; 8 bases map to TRBD1. Germline CDR1 reads LNHDA; CDR2 reads SQIVND (reference sequence). V gave up 6 bases and J gave up 0 bases; unmatched junction bases: 6. The CDR3 is made up of 15 amino acids. CDR3 loop: CASSGQGWMNTEAFF. In DNA, the CDR3 is TGTGCCAGTAGCGGACAGGGTTGGATGAACACTGAAGCTTTCTTT.

This clone was seen only a few times. This chain links TRBV4-3 with TRBJ2-7; possibly TRBD2 for D (5 bases). This CDR3 has 14 residues. Germline CDR1 is LGHNA and CDR2 is YSLEER. V gave up 1 base and J gave up 4 bases, with 11 bases separating them. In nucleotides, the CDR3 is TGCGCCAGCAGCCAAGCCACACGAGGGTACGAGCAGTACTTC. Its translation is CASSQATRGYEQYF.

V is TRBV2 and J is TRBJ1-4, with a tentative D call TRBD1 (6 bases). CDR1 SNHLY and CDR2 FYNNEI come from the germline V gene. This CDR3 is 14 amino acids long. The V end was cut by 5 bases, the J end by 2 bases, with 9 bases between. The CDR3 DNA sequence: TGTGCCAGCAGTAGGGGGTGGACTAATGAAAAACTGTTTTTT. This encodes CASSRGWTNEKLFF.

The chain recombines TRBV4-3 with TRBJ2-3, with 9 bases that match TRBD1. With 3 bases clipped from V and 5 bases from J, the junction kept 9 bases outside the gene matches. Germline V lookup: CDR1 LGHNA, CDR2 YSLEER. The CDR3 runs 16 residues. The CDR3 here is CASSQAGTGTVDTQYF. CDR3 DNA: TGCGCCAGCAGCCAGGCCGGGACAGGGACAGTAGATACGCAGTATTTT.

This chain uses TRBV18 with TRBJ2-3, with D possibly matching TRBD1 (6 bases). CDR3 length: 15 residues. V lost 2 bases and J lost 5, with 14 bases in between. Per the germline V gene, CDR1 is KGHSH and CDR2 is LQKENI. The chain's CDR3 is CASSPGTQGLDTQYF. The CDR3 DNA is TGTGCCAGCTCACCAGGAACTCAGGGGTTAGATACGCAGTATTTT. Variable domain in full (rest from reference TRBV18 and TRBJ2-3): NAGVMQNPRHLVRRRGQEARLRCSPMKGHSHVYWYRQLPEEGLKFMVYLQKENIIDESGMPKERFSAEFPKEGPSILRIQQVVRGDSAAYFCASSPGTQGLDTQYFGPGTRLTVL.